The next 24 T cell receptor beta chains were all read from a single sample in a study of stem cell transplantation in POMP-related autoinflammatory disease. Assay used: immunoSEQ multiplex PCR; TCRdb lists only in-frame clones, some missing. This table holds 8,500 to 10,000 clones, around 75% found once. The sequences come from CD4+ T cells from PBMCs, collected after stem cell transplantation. Receptor source: a human patient with POMP-related autoinflammation and immune dysregulation (PRAID). Some T cells may be transferred from the graft donor.

This clone was observed once. CDR3 nucleotide sequence: TGTGCCAGCAGCACGGGGGCCTACGAGCAGTACTTC. Amino acid sequence: CASSTGAYEQYF. The chain links TRBV7-9 to TRBJ2-7, with TRBD2 as a possible D gene (6 bases). The CDR3 extends over 12 amino acids. V was trimmed by 5 bases and J by 2 bases, leaving 7 bases between them. Germline V gene data show CDR1 as SEHNR and CDR2 as FQNEAQ (reference sequence).

The V and J genes are TRBV30 and TRBJ2-1; 8 bases agree with TRBD2. Germline loops: CDR1 GTSNPN, CDR2 SVGIG (reference sequence). Trimming removed 6 bases from V and 6 bases from J; junction bases left unmatched: 10. The CDR3 spans 14 residues. The CDR3 here is CACVRSGSVNEQFF. CDR3 nucleotide sequence: TGTGCCTGTGTGAGGAGCGGGAGCGTCAATGAGCAGTTCTTC.

The chain employs TRBV7-3 and TRBJ2-2, with TRBD1 as a possible D gene (6 bases). The CDR3 totals 15 residues. Trimming shortened V by 1 base and J by 4 bases, and 10 bases separated the two germline ends. Germline values: CDR1 SGHTA, CDR2 FQGTGA. The CDR3 DNA follows: TGTGCCAGCAGCTTAATGGGGGCAGGCACCGGGGAGCTGTTTTTT. Translation: CASSLMGAGTGELFF. The full variable domain, with the rest looked up from reference TRBV7-3 and TRBJ2-2, is GAGVSQTPSNKVTEKGKYVELRCDPISGHTALYWYRQSLGQGPEFLIYFQGTGAADDSGLPNDRFFAVRPEGSVSTLKIQRTERGDSAVYLCASSLMGAGTGELFFGEGSRLTVL.

V gene TRBV6-5 combines with J gene TRBJ2-7; D might be TRBD1 (6 bases). Germline-derived CDR1 and CDR2 are MNHEY and SVGAGI. V was clipped by 5 bases and J by 0 bases, with 14 bases between them. There are 15 residues in the CDR3. CDR3 in amino acids: CASSLQGLLSYEQYF. For the CDR3, the DNA is TGTGCCAGCAGTCTACAGGGCCTACTCTCCTACGAGCAGTACTTC.

The genes are TRBV12-3 or TRBV12-4 and TRBJ1-2; D is ambiguous. V gave up 5 bases and J gave up 1 base, with 8 bases separating them. The CDR3 consists of 13 residues. CDR3 sequence reads: CASSRTVNYGYTF. For the CDR3, the DNA is TGTGCCAGCAGTAGGACCGTTAACTATGGCTACACCTTC.

J is TRBJ1-5 and V is TRBV30; perhaps TRBD1 as D (5 bases). V lost 4 bases and J lost 4, with 14 bases in between. This CDR3 has 14 amino acids. Germline lookup yields CDR1 GTSNPN and CDR2 SVGIG (reference sequence). The CDR3 bases are TGTGCCTGGACTCCGGGTCAGGGAAATCAGCCCCAGCATTTT. The encoded protein is CAWTPGQGNQPQHF.

The sample holds one count of this clone. The chain uses TRBV5-1 and TRBJ2-2; 7 bases match TRBD2. CDR3 length: 16 amino acids. J lost 1 base, V lost 0 bases, and 3 bases had no gene match. Germline-derived CDR1 and CDR2 are SGHRS and YFSETQ. CDR3 in DNA: TGCGCCAGCAGCTTGGCGAGCGGGATGAACACCGGGGAGCTGTTTTTT. Translated: CASSLASGMNTGELFF.

This chain uses TRBV28 with TRBJ1-5; D is perhaps TRBD1 (6 bases). CDR1 is MDHEN, CDR2 SYDVKM, per germline. V lost 1 base, J lost 6 bases, and 16 bases lay in between. This CDR3 has 16 amino acids. The CDR3 DNA follows: TGTGCCAGCAGTTTATTGGCAGGGGAGGATGGTCAGCCCCAGCATTTT. Translating it yields CASSLLAGEDGQPQHF.

CDR3 nucleotides: TGTGCCAGCATTGCGACCTCACCCCCCACTGAAGCTTTCTTT. Its translation is CASIATSPPTEAFF. The chain is built from TRBV6-5 and TRBJ1-1; no firm D call. Per the germline V gene, CDR1 is MNHEY and CDR2 is SVGAGI. V lost 7 bases, J lost 4 bases, and 16 bases lay in between. The CDR3 runs to 14 residues.

This rearrangement joins TRBV7-6 to TRBJ2-1, with D maybe TRBD2 (5 bases). V was clipped by 5 bases and J by 0 bases, with 14 bases between them. The CDR3 contains 16 residues. Germline-derived CDR1 and CDR2 are SGHVS and FNYEAQ. This CDR3 reads CASSPREGPSYNEQFF. In DNA, the CDR3 is TGTGCCAGCAGCCCCCGGGAAGGGCCCTCCTACAATGAGCAGTTCTTC.

The chain has TRBV7-2 and TRBJ2-5; unclear D gene. Germline assignment: CDR1 SGHTA and CDR2 FQGNSA. The length of the CDR3 is 14 residues. V was trimmed by 4 bases and J by 2 bases, leaving 11 bases between them. CDR3 coding DNA: TGTGCCAGCAGCTCACGGGCCCTGCAAGAGACCCAGTACTTC. Translated, it gives CASSSRALQETQYF.

The chain recombines TRBV28 with TRBJ2-3; 10 positions match TRBD2. Germline CDR1 MDHEN, CDR2 SYDVKM. The length of the CDR3 is 15 residues. The junction had 7 bases not matched to a gene; V was cut back by 9 bases and J by 1 base. CDR3 sequence reads: CASLSGRFGTDTQYF. DNA for the CDR3: TGTGCCAGTCTTAGCGGGAGGTTCGGCACAGATACGCAGTATTTT.

The V call is TRBV10-3, the J call TRBJ1-1; D gene unclear. Per germline, CDR1 ENHRY and CDR2 SYGVKD. The CDR3 has 13 amino acids. V was shortened by 11 bases and J by 3 bases, with 16 bases between the two germline ends. CDR3 nucleotides: TGTGCCTCCAAAGGGAGGATGGACACTGAAGCTTTCTTT. It codes for CASKGRMDTEAFF.

This clone was seen a few times. The chain carries TRBV3-1 (or the pseudogene TRBV3-2) and TRBJ2-5; 11 bases line up with TRBD2. Germline loops: CDR1 LGHDT, CDR2 YNNKEL (reference sequence). This CDR3 comprises 15 residues. V was clipped by 1 base and J by 2 bases; unmatched bases: 0. The CDR3 DNA follows: TGTGCCAGCAGCCAAGGACTAGCGGGACAAGAGACCCAGTACTTC. This encodes CASSQGLAGQETQYF.

This clone has just a few counts. The rearrangement links TRBV11-2 to TRBJ2-7; TRBD2 aligns across 13 bases. With 7 bases clipped from V and 5 bases from J, the junction kept 14 bases outside the gene matches. The CDR3 contains 17 residues. CDR1 SGHAT and CDR2 FQNNGV come from the germline V gene. The CDR3 region has the DNA TGTGCCAGCACCTTGGGACTAGCGGGACCGTACGGGCACGAGCAGTACTTC. It encodes CASTLGLAGPYGHEQYF.

The V call is TRBV2, the J call TRBJ1-5; 7 nucleotides match TRBD1. This CDR3 has 18 residues. J was trimmed by 0 bases and V by 4 bases; bases with no gene match: 12. CDR1 is SNHLY and CDR2 is FYNNEI in the germline V gene. CDR3 coding DNA: TGTGCCAGCAGTGGGGGACAGATAACGACTTATAGCAATCAGCCCCAGCATTTT. Protein: CASSGGQITTYSNQPQHF. The whole variable domain, remainder taken from reference TRBV2 and TRBJ1-5, is EPEVTQTPSHQVTQMGQEVILRCVPISNHLYFYWYRQILGQKVEFLVSFYNNEISEKSEIFDDQFSVERPDGSNFTLKIRSTKLEDSAMYFCASSGGQITTYSNQPQHFGDGTRLSIL.

The genes are TRBV9 and TRBJ1-1, with a possible D match to TRBD1 (6 bases). This CDR3 has 15 amino acids. Germline values: CDR1 SGDLS, CDR2 YYNGEE. Trimming pared 2 bases from V and 1 base from J, leaving 12 bases between. CDR3 DNA: TGTGCCAGCAGCGTTTCAGGGGCAGGGAACACTGAAGCTTTCTTT. Its translation: CASSVSGAGNTEAFF. The entire variable domain, with the rest obtained from reference TRBV9 and TRBJ1-1, is as follows: DSGVTQTPKHLITATGQRVTLRCSPRSGDLSVYWYQQSLDQGLQFLIQYYNGEERAKGNILERFSAQQFPDLHSELNLSSLELGDSALYFCASSVSGAGNTEAFFGQGTRLTVV.

The chain is built from TRBV18 and TRBJ2-2, with TRBD2 identical over 8 bases. This CDR3 has 19 residues. V lost 1 base and J lost 2; bases outside the gene matches: 12. Germline V gene lookup returns CDR1 KGHSH and CDR2 LQKENI. The CDR3 DNA is TGTGCCAGCTCACCACGACGGCTAGCGGGCCCCATTAACACCGGGGAGCTGTTTTTT. Amino acids: CASSPRRLAGPINTGELFF.

V is TRBV30 and J is TRBJ2-5; D is unclear. Germline V gives CDR1 GTSNPN, CDR2 SVGIG (reference sequence). CDR3 size: 15 residues. Trimming left V 2 bases short and J 5 bases short, with 18 bases between. The CDR3 sequence is CAWSLYSGQLETQYF. In DNA, the CDR3 is TGTGCCTGGAGTCTGTACAGTGGCCAACTGGAGACCCAGTACTTC.

This chain uses TRBV19 with TRBJ2-5, with TRBD2 matching over 8 bases. J gave up 6 bases and V 3 bases, and 9 bases lay outside the gene matches. CDR1 and CDR2 from the germline V gene are LNHDA and SQIVND (reference sequence). The CDR3 is 15 residues long. The CDR3 bases are TGTGCCAGTAGTATCCCGGCAGCGGGAGTACAGACCCAGTACTTC. Amino acids: CASSIPAAGVQTQYF.

This clone has a handful of counts. This rearrangement joins TRBV7-9 to TRBJ2-2; TRBD2 matches 7 bases. The CDR3 runs to 15 residues. Germline V CDR1 and CDR2: SEHNR, FQNEAQ (reference sequence). Trimming took 2 bases from V and 4 from J; bases not matched to a gene: 4. Written as DNA, the CDR3 is TGTGCCAGCAGCTTAAGGGACTACCGCACCGGGGAGCTGTTTTTT. It specifies CASSLRDYRTGELFF.

The CDR3 coding sequence is TGTGCCACCAGTGATTTCACAGGGTTTACGTCAAGCTCCTTAGATACGCAGTATTTT. Translation: CATSDFTGFTSSSLDTQYF. V and J are TRBV24-1 and TRBJ2-3; D possibly corresponds to TRBD1 (6 bases). Trimming removed 1 base from V and 5 bases from J, with 24 bases in between. Germline CDR1 is KGHDR and CDR2 is SFDVKD. The CDR3 has 19 residues.

This chain uses TRBV24-1 with TRBJ2-5; 9 bases match TRBD1. The germline CDR1 and CDR2 sequences are KGHDR and SFDVKD. Trimming cost V 4 bases and J 4 bases; bases outside gene matches: 6. The CDR3 totals 15 residues. CDR3 in amino acids: CATSEGTGIIETQYF. CDR3 in DNA: TGTGCCACCAGTGAAGGGACAGGGATAATAGAGACCCAGTACTTC.

V usage is TRBV7-2 and J usage is TRBJ1-4; TRBD1 agrees at 9 bases. The CDR3 consists of 14 residues. V lost 6 bases, J lost 8 bases, and 7 bases stayed unmatched. Germline lookup yields CDR1 SGHTA and CDR2 FQGNSA. CDR3 nucleotide sequence: TGTGCCAGCAGTTTGGGACAGGGAGACGAAAAACTGTTTTTT. Protein: CASSLGQGDEKLFF.